The source of this T cell receptor (beta chain) is a study of human T cells and chemical hapten exposure. The authors' total RNA extraction used unfractionated whole blood. TCRdb fed the 5' RACE reads into MiXCR, producing one record per CDR3 protein. The sample consists of tens of thousands of distinct CDR3 sequences, approximately 15% of them appearing once. Trimming took 4 bases from V and 7 from J, leaving 6 bases between them. This CDR3 has 11 amino acids. The germline V gene encodes CDR1 SGHRS and CDR2 YFSETQ. The chain combines TRBV5-1 with TRBJ2-1; D is undetermined. The receptor comes from a female donor in good health. In DNA, the CDR3 is TGCGCCAGCAGCCTCGATAATGAGCAGTTCTTC. It codes for CASSLDNEQFF.